This passage covers 26 T cell receptor beta chains from one sample sequenced in a study of T cells after posttransplantation cyclophosphamide. Libraries were prepared by immunoSEQ multiplex PCR; TCRdb keeps only in-frame clonotypes and omits some of them. The table lists more than 4,500 clones, with no singletons. Busulfan-fludarabine conditioning, marrow transplant, and cyclophosphamide on days +3 and +4 were administered. The source material was PBMCs, sampled around 350 days after allogeneic stem cell transplant with posttransplant cyclophosphamide. These receptor sequences come from a male patient between 60 and 69 years old who received an allogeneic stem cell transplant from a related donor, was CMV-positive, and had acute GVHD only. Some of these T cells may belong to the graft donor.

There are many counts of this clone. The V call is TRBV5-1, the J call TRBJ2-6; 7 bases match TRBD1. This CDR3 comprises 17 residues. Germline V gene lookup returns CDR1 SGHRS and CDR2 YFSETQ. V shed 4 bases, J shed 0 bases, and the junction held 7 bases outside the gene matches. The CDR3 DNA reads TGCGCCAGCAGCCCCAGGGACAGCCCCTCTGGGGCCAACGTCCTGACTTTC. Amino acid sequence: CASSPRDSPSGANVLTF.

By share, this clone ranks as large. The chain is built from TRBV11-2 and TRBJ1-1; 10 bases are shared with TRBD1. Per germline, CDR1 SGHAT and CDR2 FQNNGV. The V segment lost 5 bases and the J segment 5 bases; nucleotides outside the gene matches: 2. The CDR3 consists of 13 residues. The CDR3 nucleotides are TGTGCCAGCAGCCCGGACAGGGGGACTGAAGCTTTCTTT. Protein: CASSPDRGTEAFF.

This clone was observed many times. This rearrangement joins TRBV7-2 to TRBJ2-1, with 10 bases lining up with TRBD2. From germline, CDR1 is SGHTA and CDR2 FQGNSA. V dropped 1 base and J dropped 7; count of bases not matched to a gene: 13. The CDR3 has 18 residues. CDR3 sequence reads: CASSLDSGGLAKFNEQFF. CDR3 sequence (DNA): TGTGCCAGCAGCTTAGATTCGGGGGGACTAGCGAAATTTAATGAGCAGTTCTTC. Variable domain in full (rest from reference TRBV7-2 and TRBJ2-1): GAGVSQSPSNKVTEKGKDVELRCDPISGHTALYWYRQSLGQGLEFLIYFQGNSAPDKSGLPSDRFSAERTGGSVSTLTIQRTQQEDSAVYLCASSLDSGGLAKFNEQFFGPGTRLTVL.

This clone has a count of ten or more. The chain employs TRBV5-1 and TRBJ2-1; 14 bases agree with TRBD2. Trimming removed 4 bases from V and 10 bases from J; junction bases left unmatched: 4. Germline V gives CDR1 SGHRS, CDR2 YFSETQ. The CDR3 runs 14 residues. CDR3 amino acids: CASSETSGRGEQFF. For the CDR3, the DNA is TGCGCCAGCAGCGAGACTAGCGGGAGGGGGGAGCAGTTCTTC.

This clone was detected ten times or more. This chain connects TRBV5-4 to TRBJ1-5, with 8 nucleotides matching TRBD1. Trimming at V came to 2 bases and at J to 7 bases, leaving 2 bases not matched to a gene. Per germline, CDR1 SGHNT and CDR2 YYREEE (reference sequence). This CDR3 region has 13 residues. The CDR3 loop is CASSFRGRQPQHF. CDR3 coding DNA: TGTGCCAGCAGCTTCAGGGGGCGACAGCCCCAGCATTTT.

Relative to its sample, this clone is medium-sized. The rearrangement links TRBV5-1 to TRBJ2-1, with D perhaps matching TRBD1 (5 bases). CDR3 length equals 13 residues. Germline CDR1 is SGHRS and CDR2 is YFSETQ. Trimming shortened V by 2 bases and J by 9 bases, and 12 bases separated the two germline ends. The CDR3 reads CASSFAGSVEQFF. CDR3 sequence (DNA): TGCGCCAGCAGCTTTGCAGGGTCGGTTGAGCAGTTCTTC.

At least ten counts were recorded for this clone. V gene TRBV5-1 combines with J gene TRBJ1-4; D not resolved. V gave up 4 bases and J gave up 2 bases, with 9 bases separating them. This CDR3 region has 14 residues. The V gene's germline CDR1 is SGHRS and CDR2 YFSETQ. The CDR3 DNA is TGCGCCAGCAGCGTACACACCACTAATGAAAAACTGTTTTTT. It specifies CASSVHTTNEKLFF.

This clone has at least ten counts. The CDR3 loop is CAISVVQNSLGVTGELFF. The CDR3, as DNA: TGTGCCATCAGTGTGGTACAGAATTCACTGGGAGTCACCGGGGAGCTGTTTTTT. This sequence joins TRBV10-3 and TRBJ2-2; possibly TRBD2 for D (5 bases). V gave up 4 bases and J gave up 4 bases, with 22 bases separating them. The CDR3 consists of 18 residues. Per the germline V gene, CDR1 is ENHRY and CDR2 is SYGVKD.

In this sample, this clone turned up many times. The chain joins TRBV11-1 to TRBJ2-1; a weak D match, TRBD1 (7 bases). Per germline, CDR1 SGHAT and CDR2 FQDESV (reference sequence). This CDR3 is built from 15 residues. V was cut by 2 bases and J by 3 bases, with 11 bases left in between. This CDR3 is CASSLQQGGYNEQFF. The DNA of the CDR3 is TGTGCCAGCAGCTTACAGCAGGGGGGCTACAATGAGCAGTTCTTC.

The table lists this clone with many counts. V gene TRBV18 combines with J gene TRBJ2-5; 9 bases are shared with TRBD2. The CDR3 covers 14 residues. The germline CDR1 and CDR2 sequences are KGHSH and LQKENI. The V segment lost 1 base and the J segment 3 bases; nucleotides outside the gene matches: 0. The DNA of the CDR3 is TGTGCCAGCTCACCACTAGCGGGGGAAGAGACCCAGTACTTC. This codes for CASSPLAGEETQYF. Full variable domain (rest looked up from reference TRBV18 and TRBJ2-5): NAGVMQNPRHLVRRRGQEARLRCSPMKGHSHVYWYRQLPEEGLKFMVYLQKENIIDESGMPKERFSAEFPKEGPSILRIQQVVRGDSAAYFCASSPLAGEETQYFGPGTRLLVL.

This clone was picked up many times. The chain is built from TRBV7-6 and TRBJ2-1; 11 bases match TRBD2. The ends lost 1 base at V and 4 bases at J; junction bases unmatched: 3. Germline CDR1 is SGHVS and CDR2 is FNYEAQ. The CDR3 has 16 residues. This chain's CDR3 is CASSLGLAGGYNEQFF. The CDR3 DNA sequence: TGTGCCAGCAGCTTAGGCCTAGCGGGGGGTTACAATGAGCAGTTCTTC.

This clone has ten or more counts. This sequence joins TRBV19 and TRBJ2-1; TRBD2 is a possible D gene (5 bases). CDR3 size: 11 residues. Germline CDR1 and CDR2: LNHDA and SQIVND (reference sequence). V was shortened by 4 bases and J by 14 bases, with 12 bases between the two germline ends. CDR3 in amino acids: CASSTGTREFF. CDR3 in DNA: TGTGCCAGTAGTACCGGAACGAGGGAGTTCTTC.

This clone was counted ten times or more. The chain carries TRBV11-2 and TRBJ1-1; D unclear. CDR3 length: 18 residues. Germline V CDR1 and CDR2: SGHAT, FQNNGV. Trimming cost V 5 bases and J 4 bases, with 26 bases left between them. The CDR3: CASSAQVLFKAGGTEAFF. Written as DNA, the CDR3 is TGTGCCAGCAGCGCCCAAGTACTATTTAAGGCTGGTGGCACTGAAGCTTTCTTT.

Many counts were recorded for this clone. The chain employs TRBV25-1 and TRBJ2-2; 9 positions match TRBD2. J lost 1 base, V lost 2 bases, and 5 bases had no gene match. Germline V CDR1 and CDR2: MGHDK, SYGVNS. The CDR3 runs 17 residues. CDR3: CASSEPSGAKNTGELFF. The CDR3 coding sequence is TGTGCCAGCAGTGAACCTAGCGGGGCCAAGAACACCGGGGAGCTGTTTTTT.

This clone was found many times. The gene calls are TRBV18 and TRBJ2-7; 11 positions match TRBD1. With 3 bases clipped from V and 2 bases from J, the junction kept 3 bases outside the gene matches. The CDR3 length is 15 residues. Germline V lookup: CDR1 KGHSH, CDR2 LQKENI. The CDR3 protein is CASSPQGQGAYEQYF. DNA of the CDR3: TGTGCCAGCTCACCTCAGGGACAGGGGGCCTACGAGCAGTACTTC.

This clone occurred many times. This chain links TRBV19 with TRBJ2-5; the D gene is possibly TRBD2 (6 bases). With 4 bases removed from V and 5 bases from J, the gap between germline ends came to 14 bases. Germline lookup yields CDR1 LNHDA and CDR2 SQIVND (reference sequence). The CDR3 totals 14 residues. The CDR3 DNA reads TGTGCCAGTAGTAAGACTAGTCCGAAGGAGACCCAGTACTTC. It yields the protein CASSKTSPKETQYF.

This clone has at least ten counts. The CDR3 bases are TGTGCCAGCAGCCTATACAGTTCCTCTGGAAACACCATATATTTT. As protein: CASSLYSSSGNTIYF. V usage is TRBV7-9 and J usage is TRBJ1-3; unclear D gene. The germline V gene encodes CDR1 SEHNR and CDR2 FQNEAQ (reference sequence). V was trimmed by 5 bases and J by 0 bases, leaving 11 bases between them. The CDR3 spans 15 residues.

This clone was observed a handful of times. The CDR3 bases are TGTGCCAGTAGTATAGTTCCTAGAGTCTCCTACAATGAGCAGTTCTTC. This sequence encodes CASSIVPRVSYNEQFF. The V call is TRBV19, the J call TRBJ2-1; D remains ambiguous. The V end lost 1 base, the J end lost 0 bases, and 10 bases lay between the germline ends. The CDR3 runs to 16 residues. From germline, CDR1 is LNHDA and CDR2 SQIVND (reference sequence).

The CDR3: CASSRRDRGFGETQYF. DNA of the CDR3: TGTGCCAGCAGTCGCCGGGACAGGGGATTCGGGGAGACCCAGTACTTC. This chain uses TRBV7-9 with TRBJ2-5, with 10 bases matching TRBD1. Trimming took 6 bases from V and 5 from J; bases not matched to a gene: 12. In germline, CDR1 is SEHNR, CDR2 FQNEAQ (reference sequence). This CDR3 is 16 amino acids long. The full variable domain, completed using reference TRBV7-9 and TRBJ2-5, is DTGVSQNPRHKITKRGQNVTFRCDPISEHNRLYWYRQTLGQGPEFLTYFQNEAQLEKSRLLSDRFSAERPKGSFSTLEIQRTEQGDSAMYLCASSRRDRGFGETQYFGPGTRLLVL.

The table lists this clone with many counts. The chain joins TRBV6-5 to TRBJ1-1; 8 bases match TRBD1. The germline V gene encodes CDR1 MNHEY and CDR2 SVGAGI. The trim removed 7 bases at V and 3 bases at J, leaving 4 bases unmatched. The CDR3 has 13 amino acids. CDR3 coding DNA: TGTGCCAGCACCCCGACAGGGGACACTGAAGCTTTCTTT. Residues: CASTPTGDTEAFF.

This clone was observed many times. The rearrangement uses TRBV27 and TRBJ2-7, with 9 bases that match TRBD1. The germline V gene encodes CDR1 MNHEY and CDR2 SMNVEV (reference sequence). With V trimmed by 5 bases and J by 0 bases, 5 bases remained unmatched. This CDR3 has 15 residues. CDR3: CASSADRGRSYEQYF. CDR3 coding DNA: TGTGCCAGCAGTGCGGACAGGGGCCGCTCCTACGAGCAGTACTTC.

At least ten counts were recorded for this clone. The rearrangement links TRBV10-3 to TRBJ2-5; 9 bases agree with TRBD2. From germline, CDR1 is ENHRY and CDR2 SYGVKD. The junction had 7 bases not matched to a gene; V was cut back by 7 bases and J by 4 bases. There are 14 residues in the CDR3. This CDR3 is CAIKTSGGAETQYF. CDR3 coding DNA: TGTGCCATCAAGACTAGCGGAGGGGCAGAGACCCAGTACTTC.

In its sample, this clone was seen many times. The chain joins TRBV28 to TRBJ1-1; D ambiguous. Per germline, CDR1 MDHEN and CDR2 SYDVKM. The CDR3 has 12 residues. V shed 4 bases and J shed 1 base, with 4 bases lying between them. CDR3 DNA sequence: TGTGCCAGCAGTTCAGGGAACACTGAAGCTTTCTTT. It translates to CASSSGNTEAFF.

At least ten counts were recorded for this clone. The rearrangement uses TRBV9 and TRBJ1-3; D possibly corresponds to TRBD1 (6 bases). Trimming stripped 0 bases from V and 2 bases from J, with 15 bases between. This CDR3 has 17 residues. Per germline, CDR1 SGDLS and CDR2 YYNGEE. CDR3 residues: CASSVAYRVWAGNTIYF. In DNA, the CDR3 is TGTGCCAGCAGCGTAGCATACAGGGTCTGGGCTGGAAACACCATATATTTT.

This clone occurred many times. The chain carries TRBV6-6 and TRBJ2-1, with D maybe TRBD2 (5 bases). V shed 4 bases and J shed 8 bases, with 9 bases lying between them. The CDR3 loop spans 12 amino acids. Germline-derived CDR1 and CDR2 are MNHNY and SVGAGI (reference sequence). DNA for the CDR3: TGTGCCAGCAGTTTTACTAGTTATGAGCAGTTCTTC. Its protein is CASSFTSYEQFF.

This clone was seen ten or more times. CDR3 loop: CASSEMNSRQGGYEQYF. The CDR3, as DNA: TGTGCCAGCAGTGAAATGAATTCCCGACAGGGGGGCTACGAGCAGTACTTC. The V gene is TRBV2, the J gene TRBJ2-7; 9 bases are a match to TRBD1. J was trimmed by 3 bases and V by 2 bases; bases with no gene match: 11. CDR3 length: 17 amino acids. The germline gives CDR1 SNHLY, CDR2 FYNNEI.